This TCR beta chain comes out of a study of T cells in Graves' hyperthyroidism and ophthalmopathy. The study, taken as a whole, reports: In simple terms, a model built on 13 V-J features told ophthalmopathy apart from stable hyperthyroidism. Most expanded thyroid clonotypes above 0.001 also appeared in blood.

Clinical symptoms, serum thyroxine, TRAb, thyroid ultrasound and orbital computed tomography informed diagnoses. This clonotype was detected only a few times. The antigen is undetermined. Amplification yielded TCR beta CDR3 regions, with RNA transcripts as the source. A first-round RT-PCR of the TCR CDR3 used the HTBI primer set. MiXCR, applied by TCRdb to the multiplex PCR reads, yields one record per CDR3 protein. The sample includes over 650,000 distinct CDR3 sequences, about 45% of them seen just once. Germline CDR1 reads MNHEY; CDR2 reads SVGAGI. The CDR3 loop spans 15 amino acids. V gave up 5 bases and J gave up 4 bases; unmatched junction bases: 6.

The chain recombines TRBV6-5 with TRBJ1-5; 9 bases map to TRBD1. This TCR came from an adult man with Graves' disease, either hyperthyroidism or ophthalmopathy (not recorded which). The sample taken for sequencing was peripheral blood or thyroid tissue (not recorded which). In DNA form, the CDR3 reads TGTGCCAGCAGTGAATCCGGGACAGGGAATCAGCCCCAGCATTTT. This sequence encodes CASSESGTGNQPQHF.